These 4 T cell receptor beta chains share one sample of origin, sequenced in a study of blood T cell repertoires in COVID-19. Measured with immunoSEQ multiplex PCR; TCRdb has only the in-frame clones, and not every one. The data hold about 230,000 clones, with approximately 80% observed a single time. The sequencing sample was made of peripheral blood. Source of these receptors: a woman aged 45 to 65 with acute or convalescent COVID-19.

The CDR3 DNA is TGTGCCAGCAGCTTGGTAGCTGCGGGAGGGCAAGAGACCCAGTACTTC. Translated: CASSLVAAGGQETQYF. The chain joins TRBV5-4 to TRBJ2-5; 9 bases match TRBD2. Trimming at V came to 0 bases and at J to 2 bases, leaving 5 bases not matched to a gene. The CDR3 length is 16 residues. CDR1 is SGHNT and CDR2 is YYREEE in the germline V gene (reference sequence). The whole variable domain, filled in from reference TRBV5-4 and TRBJ2-5, reads ETGVTQSPTHLIKTRGQQVTLRCSSQSGHNTVSWYQQALGQGPQFIFQYYREEENGRGNFPPRFSGLQFPNYSSELNVNALELDDSALYLCASSLVAAGGQETQYFGPGTRLLVL.

The J gene is TRBJ2-2, the V gene TRBV24-1; 8 positions match TRBD1. The CDR3 sequence is 14 residues long. V lost 4 bases, J lost 7 bases, and 4 bases stayed unmatched. Per germline, CDR1 KGHDR and CDR2 SFDVKD. CDR3 sequence (DNA): TGTGCCACCAGTGACAGGGGGCAGGGCGGGGAGCTGTTTTTT. Amino acid sequence: CATSDRGQGGELFF.

The J gene is TRBJ2-7, the V gene TRBV5-1, with D tentatively TRBD1 (6 bases). From germline, CDR1 is SGHRS and CDR2 YFSETQ. The CDR3 totals 14 residues. V was shortened by 0 bases and J by 5 bases, with 12 bases between the two germline ends. Here the CDR3 DNA reads TGCGCCAGCAGCTTGGCCGACAGGACCCACGAGCAGTACTTC. Its protein product is CASSLADRTHEQYF.

The chain uses TRBV7-9 and TRBJ2-1; D is perhaps TRBD2 (6 bases). CDR1 is SEHNR, CDR2 FQNEAQ, per germline (reference sequence). V lost 2 bases and J lost 5, with 16 bases in between. This CDR3 is built from 16 residues. CDR3 residues: CASSLIRLGSDNEQFF. The CDR3 DNA reads as TGTGCCAGCAGCTTAATCCGACTAGGGTCTGACAATGAGCAGTTCTTC.